The present entry profiles one T cell receptor beta chain with its context. Which antigen it targets is not known. No qualities accompany the bases; no much larger clone lies one base away. Genomic DNA was extracted from sorted cells for sequencing of the TCRbeta CDR3 region. The immunoSEQ Assay was used to sequence the TCRbeta CDR3 regions. In its TCRdb copy, this immuneACCESS table keeps in-frame sequences only and misses some clones. Where compared with another copy, unresolved V genes explain less than half of these, and the others have no known cause. The sample table records some 69,000 clones; 75% to 95% of these occur just once. 0.5% to 0.55% of the sample is held by the ten biggest clonotypes. The CDR3, from cysteine to phenylalanine, totals 15 residues. Only the CDR3 portion is preserved as DNA: 45 bases, with reading frame beginning at the first base. V was cut back by 2 bases and J by 1 base, leaving a gap of 11 bases between them. CDR1 SEHNR and CDR2 FQNEAQ are derived from the germline V gene (reference sequence).

This record comes from a study of OX40 agonist ivuxolimab in advanced cancers. Broadly, across the study: Ivuxolimab was a fully human IgG2 agonistic monoclonal antibody targeting the costimulatory receptor OX40 (CD134). Among the roughly 52 dose-escalation patients, around 19 had hepatocellular carcinoma, roughly 15 melanoma, 9 renal cell carcinoma and 9 head and neck cancer. Three dose-escalation patients achieved partial responses, one with hepatocellular carcinoma and two with cutaneous melanoma. The purpose of peripheral TCRbeta sequencing was to test whether ivuxolimab changed TCR sequence diversity and led to clonal T-cell expansion. Prior anti-PD-1, anti-PD-L1 or anti-CTLA-4 therapy was permitted, and checkpoint inhibitors had been received by around 39% of dose-escalation patients. In the dose-escalation cohort, over 65% of patients were male, and the mean age was approximately 60 years, with a range of roughly 23 to 85. Intravenous ivuxolimab was administered to patients every 2 weeks at six dose levels: 0.01, 0.1, 0.3, 1.5, 3 and 10 mg/kg. The paper describes the monotherapy dose-escalation part (N of about 54 patients) of the phase I trial of ivuxolimab. Overall results and qualifications from the work: At doses of 0.1 to 3.0 mg/kg, clonal expansion of both CD4+ and CD8+ blood T cells was observed from baseline to week 6. After ivuxolimab, CD8+ T cells had more expanded clones than CD4+ T cells on average. In the 0.1-3.0 mg/kg groups, partial responders were among the patients with the lowest normalized peripheral clonal expansion, particularly in CD8+ T cells. Antigen specificity was not determined for the clonally expanded peripheral T cells. Low levels of normalized T-cell clonal expansion were also shown by some nonresponding patients.

The trial excluded patients who had a history of autoimmune disease or were on systemic immunosuppression. Peripheral blood for TCR sequencing was collected from all dose cohorts at baseline, on cycle 4 day 1, and on cycle 7 day 1. The samples were taken from a phase I, first-in-human, multicenter, open-label dose-escalation trial of ivuxolimab. Adults with locally advanced or metastatic melanoma, renal cell carcinoma, hepatocellular carcinoma or head and neck squamous cell carcinoma were enrolled in the trial. Before TCR sequencing, CD4+ T cells and CD8+ T cells were sorted from peripheral blood as separate populations.

The sequence links TRBV7-9 to TRBJ1-1; 5 matching bases give a weak D call of TRBD1. The receptor's source is an adult with an advanced solid tumor such as melanoma, head and neck, liver or kidney cancer. Sequences were derived from CD4+ or CD8+ T cells sorted from blood, sampled in a trial of the OX40 agonist ivuxolimab. In nucleotides, the sequence is TGTGCCAGCAGCTTAAGGGGAAGTACGAACACTGAAGCTTTCTTT. This is translated as CASSLRGSTNTEAFF.